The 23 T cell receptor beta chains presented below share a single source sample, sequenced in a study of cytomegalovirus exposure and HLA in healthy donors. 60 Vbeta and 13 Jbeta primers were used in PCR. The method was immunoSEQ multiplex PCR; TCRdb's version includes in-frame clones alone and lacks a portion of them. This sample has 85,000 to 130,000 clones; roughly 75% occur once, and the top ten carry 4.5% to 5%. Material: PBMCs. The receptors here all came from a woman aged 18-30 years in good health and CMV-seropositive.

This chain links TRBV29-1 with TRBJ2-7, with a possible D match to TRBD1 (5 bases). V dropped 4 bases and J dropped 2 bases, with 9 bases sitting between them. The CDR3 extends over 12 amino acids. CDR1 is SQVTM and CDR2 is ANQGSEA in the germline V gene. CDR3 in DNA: TGCAGCGTTGTAGGGGTCACCTACGAGCAGTACTTC. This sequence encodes CSVVGVTYEQYF.

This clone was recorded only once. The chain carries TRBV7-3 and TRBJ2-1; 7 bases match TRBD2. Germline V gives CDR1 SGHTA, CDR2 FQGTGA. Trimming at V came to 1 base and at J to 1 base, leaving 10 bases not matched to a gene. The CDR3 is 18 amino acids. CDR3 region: CASSLRGGLADSYNEQFF. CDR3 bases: TGTGCCAGCAGCTTAAGGGGGGGTTTGGCGGATTCCTACAATGAGCAGTTCTTC. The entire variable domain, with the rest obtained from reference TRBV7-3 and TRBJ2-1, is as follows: GAGVSQTPSNKVTEKGKYVELRCDPISGHTALYWYRQSLGQGPEFLIYFQGTGAADDSGLPNDRFFAVRPEGSVSTLKIQRTERGDSAVYLCASSLRGGLADSYNEQFFGPGTRLTVL.

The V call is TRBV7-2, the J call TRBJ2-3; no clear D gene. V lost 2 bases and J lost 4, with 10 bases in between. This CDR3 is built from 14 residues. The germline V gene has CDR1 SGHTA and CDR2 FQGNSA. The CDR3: CASSLLGIPDTQYF. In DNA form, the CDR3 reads TGTGCCAGCAGCTTATTGGGCATTCCAGATACGCAGTATTTT. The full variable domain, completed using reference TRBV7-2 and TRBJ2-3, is GAGVSQSPSNKVTEKGKDVELRCDPISGHTALYWYRQSLGQGLEFLIYFQGNSAPDKSGLPSDRFSAERTGGSVSTLTIQRTQQEDSAVYLCASSLLGIPDTQYFGPGTRLTVL.

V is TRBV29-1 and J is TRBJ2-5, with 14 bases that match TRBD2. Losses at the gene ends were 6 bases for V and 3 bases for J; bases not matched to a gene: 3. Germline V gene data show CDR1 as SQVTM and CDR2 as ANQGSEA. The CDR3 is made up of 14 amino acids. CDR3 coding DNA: TGCAGCGTCCCGGGACTAGCGGGGGAAGAGACCCAGTACTTC. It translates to CSVPGLAGEETQYF. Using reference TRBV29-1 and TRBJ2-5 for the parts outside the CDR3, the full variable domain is SAVISQKPSRDICQRGTSLTIQCQVDSQVTMMFWYRQQPGQSLTLIATANQGSEATYESGFVIDKFPISRPNLTFSTLTVSNMSPEDSSIYLCSVPGLAGEETQYFGPGTRLLVL.

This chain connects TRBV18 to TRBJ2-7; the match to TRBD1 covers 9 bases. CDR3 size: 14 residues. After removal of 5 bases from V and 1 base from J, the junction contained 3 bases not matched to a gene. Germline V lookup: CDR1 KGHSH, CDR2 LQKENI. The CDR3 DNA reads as TGTGCCAGCTCAAGGGACAGGGAGTCCTACGAGCAGTACTTC. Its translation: CASSRDRESYEQYF.

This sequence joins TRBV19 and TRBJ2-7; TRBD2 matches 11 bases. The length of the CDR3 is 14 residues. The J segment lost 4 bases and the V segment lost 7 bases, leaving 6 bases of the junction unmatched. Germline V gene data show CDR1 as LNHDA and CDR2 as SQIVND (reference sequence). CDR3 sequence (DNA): TGTGCCAGTATGGGACTAGCGGAACTTTACGAGCAGTACTTC. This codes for CASMGLAELYEQYF.

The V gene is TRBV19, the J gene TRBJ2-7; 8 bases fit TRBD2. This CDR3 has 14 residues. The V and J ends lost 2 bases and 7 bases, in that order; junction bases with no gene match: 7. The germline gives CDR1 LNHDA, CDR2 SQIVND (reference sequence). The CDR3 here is CASSIRRERGEQYF. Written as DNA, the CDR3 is TGTGCCAGTAGTATAAGGAGGGAGCGGGGGGAGCAGTACTTC.

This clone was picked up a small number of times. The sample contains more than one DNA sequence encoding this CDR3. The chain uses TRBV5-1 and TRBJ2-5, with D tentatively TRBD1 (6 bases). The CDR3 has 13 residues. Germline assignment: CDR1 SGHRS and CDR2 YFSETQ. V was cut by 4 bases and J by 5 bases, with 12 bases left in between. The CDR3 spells CASSPGQRETQYF. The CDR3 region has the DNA TGCGCCAGCAGCCCAGGACAGAGGGAGACCCAGTACTTC.

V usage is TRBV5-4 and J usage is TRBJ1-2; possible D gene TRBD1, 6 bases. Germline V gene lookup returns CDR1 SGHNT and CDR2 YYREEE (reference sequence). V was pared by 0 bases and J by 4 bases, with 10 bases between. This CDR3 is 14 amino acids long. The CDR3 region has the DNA TGTGCCAGCAGCTTGGGAGGACAGTTCTATGGCTACACCTTC. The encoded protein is CASSLGGQFYGYTF.

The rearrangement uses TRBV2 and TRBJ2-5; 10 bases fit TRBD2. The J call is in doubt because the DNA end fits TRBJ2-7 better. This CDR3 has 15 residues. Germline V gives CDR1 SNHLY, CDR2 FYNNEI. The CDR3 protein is CASRDYLAGAYEQYF. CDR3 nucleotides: TGTGCCAGCAGGGACTACCTAGCGGGAGCCTACGAGCAGTACTTC.

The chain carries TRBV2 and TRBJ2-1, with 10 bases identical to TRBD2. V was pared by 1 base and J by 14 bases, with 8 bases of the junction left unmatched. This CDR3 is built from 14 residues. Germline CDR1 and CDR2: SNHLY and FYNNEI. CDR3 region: CASSEGGVAGGEFF. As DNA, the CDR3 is TGTGCCAGCAGTGAAGGGGGAGTAGCGGGAGGCGAGTTCTTC.

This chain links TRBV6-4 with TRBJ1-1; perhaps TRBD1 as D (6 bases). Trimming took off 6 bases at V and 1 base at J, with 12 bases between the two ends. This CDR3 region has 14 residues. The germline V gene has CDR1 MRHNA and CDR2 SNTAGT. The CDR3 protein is CASRSGQPNTEAFF. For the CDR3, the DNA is TGTGCCAGCAGATCGGGACAACCGAACACTGAAGCTTTCTTT.

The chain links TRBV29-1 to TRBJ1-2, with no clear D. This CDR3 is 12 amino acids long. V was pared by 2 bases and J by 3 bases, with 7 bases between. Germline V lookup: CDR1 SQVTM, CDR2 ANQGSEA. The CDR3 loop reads CSVESGHYGYTF. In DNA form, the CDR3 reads TGCAGCGTTGAATCAGGTCACTATGGCTACACCTTC.

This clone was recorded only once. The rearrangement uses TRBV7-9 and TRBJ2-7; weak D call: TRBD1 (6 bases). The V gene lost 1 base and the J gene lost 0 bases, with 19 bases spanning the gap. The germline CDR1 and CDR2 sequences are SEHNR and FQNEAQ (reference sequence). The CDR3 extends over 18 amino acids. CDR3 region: CASSLGTLQGVVSYEQYF. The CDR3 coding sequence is TGTGCCAGCAGCTTAGGGACCCTACAGGGAGTCGTCTCCTACGAGCAGTACTTC.

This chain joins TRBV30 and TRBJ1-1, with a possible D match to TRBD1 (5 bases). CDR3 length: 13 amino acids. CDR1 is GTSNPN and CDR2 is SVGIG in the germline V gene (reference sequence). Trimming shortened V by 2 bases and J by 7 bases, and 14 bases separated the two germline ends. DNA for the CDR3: TGTGCCTGGAGTAAGGCAGGGCCTATTGAAGCTTTCTTT. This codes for CAWSKAGPIEAFF.

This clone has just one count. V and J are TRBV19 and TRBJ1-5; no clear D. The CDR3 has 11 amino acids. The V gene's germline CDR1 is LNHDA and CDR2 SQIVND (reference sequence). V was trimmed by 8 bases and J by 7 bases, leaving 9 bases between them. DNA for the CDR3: TGTGCCAGTGCGACGGGACAGCCCCAGCATTTT. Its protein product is CASATGQPQHF.

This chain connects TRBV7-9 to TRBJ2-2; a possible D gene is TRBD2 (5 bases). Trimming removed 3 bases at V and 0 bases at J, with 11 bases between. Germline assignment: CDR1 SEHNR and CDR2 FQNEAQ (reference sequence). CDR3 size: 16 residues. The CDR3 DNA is TGTGCCAGCAGCTTCCCGGGGAGCGCGAACACCGGGGAGCTGTTTTTT. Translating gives CASSFPGSANTGELFF.

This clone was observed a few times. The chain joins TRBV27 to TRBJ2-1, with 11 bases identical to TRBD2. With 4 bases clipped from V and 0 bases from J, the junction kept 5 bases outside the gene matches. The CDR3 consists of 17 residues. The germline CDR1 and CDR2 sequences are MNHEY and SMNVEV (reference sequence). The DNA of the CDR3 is TGTGCCAGCAGTTCGAAGACTAGCGGGACCTCCTACAATGAGCAGTTCTTC. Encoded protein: CASSSKTSGTSYNEQFF.

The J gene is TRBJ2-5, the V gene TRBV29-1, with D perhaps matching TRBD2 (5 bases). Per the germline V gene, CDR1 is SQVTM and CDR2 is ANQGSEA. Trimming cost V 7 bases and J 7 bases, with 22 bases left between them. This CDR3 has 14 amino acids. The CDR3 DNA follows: TGCAGCGCATCGACCTCAGGTTCCAGCGGGACCCAGTACTTC. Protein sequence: CSASTSGSSGTQYF.

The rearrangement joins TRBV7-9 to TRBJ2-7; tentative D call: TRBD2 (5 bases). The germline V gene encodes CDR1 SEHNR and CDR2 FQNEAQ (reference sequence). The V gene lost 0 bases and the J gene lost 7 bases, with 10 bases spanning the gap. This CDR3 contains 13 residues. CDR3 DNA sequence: TGTGCCAGCAGCTTAGCCGGACCGGGAGAGCAGTACTTC. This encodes CASSLAGPGEQYF. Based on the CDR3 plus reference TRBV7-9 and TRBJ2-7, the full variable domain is DTGVSQNPRHKITKRGQNVTFRCDPISEHNRLYWYRQTLGQGPEFLTYFQNEAQLEKSRLLSDRFSAERPKGSFSTLEIQRTEQGDSAMYLCASSLAGPGEQYFGPGTRLTVT.

CDR3 DNA: TGTGCCAGCAGCCTTCAACTACAGGGGGCCTTTCAGCCCCAGCATTTT. As protein: CASSLQLQGAFQPQHF. The J gene is TRBJ1-5, the V gene TRBV5-4; 9 bases map to TRBD1. There are 16 residues in the CDR3. The germline V gene encodes CDR1 SGHNT and CDR2 YYREEE (reference sequence). J was trimmed by 6 bases and V by 4 bases; bases with no gene match: 11.

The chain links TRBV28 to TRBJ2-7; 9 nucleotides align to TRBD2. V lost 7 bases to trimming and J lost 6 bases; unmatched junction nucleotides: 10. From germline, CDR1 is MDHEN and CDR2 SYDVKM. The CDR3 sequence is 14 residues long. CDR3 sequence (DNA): TGTGCCAGCACCCTTAGCGGGAGTAATCCCGAGCAGTACTTC. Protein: CASTLSGSNPEQYF.

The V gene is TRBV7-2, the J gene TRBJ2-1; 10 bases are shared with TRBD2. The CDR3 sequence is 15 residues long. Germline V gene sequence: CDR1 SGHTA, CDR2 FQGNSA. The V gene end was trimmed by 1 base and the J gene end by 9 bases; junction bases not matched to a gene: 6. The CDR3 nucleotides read TGTGCCAGCAGCTTAGTTACTAGCGGGACTGTTGAGCAGTTCTTC. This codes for CASSLVTSGTVEQFF.